Shown below are 18 T cell receptor beta chains from a single sample sequenced in a study of memory CD4+ T cells and cytomegalovirus serostatus. Single viable CD3+CD4+CD8-CD45RO+ cells were sorted as the memory CD4+ T cells. Libraries were prepared by immunoSEQ multiplex PCR; TCRdb keeps only in-frame clonotypes and omits some of them. The sample has 30,000 to 45,000 clones, 65% to 80% seen once; the top ten hold roughly 5%. Material: memory CD4+ T cells from blood. These receptors all stem from an adult in good health and CMV-seropositive.

V and J are TRBV7-2 and TRBJ2-1; TRBD2 matches 9 bases. Germline-derived CDR1 and CDR2 are SGHTA and FQGNSA. Unmatched junction bases numbered 6, after V lost 5 bases and J lost 4 bases. The CDR3 is 15 residues long. The CDR3 bases are TGTGCCAGCAGCACCGGGACTAGCCAATACAATGAGCAGTTCTTC. Translated: CASSTGTSQYNEQFF.

The genes are TRBV7-2 and TRBJ1-2; possibly TRBD1 for D (5 bases). The V gene lost 5 bases and the J gene lost 8 bases, with 15 bases spanning the gap. CDR3 size: 13 residues. In germline, CDR1 is SGHTA, CDR2 FQGNSA. CDR3 amino acids: CASSSSREDGYTF. CDR3 DNA sequence: TGTGCCAGCAGCAGCTCCAGGGAGGACGGCTACACCTTC.

The chain recombines TRBV7-3 with TRBJ2-2; D is unresolved. The CDR3 totals 13 residues. Trimming cost V 4 bases and J 6 bases, with 9 bases left between them. CDR1 and CDR2 (germline): SGHTA, FQGTGA. In nucleotides, the CDR3 is TGTGCCAGCAGCTCTAAAGAGGCCGGGGAGCTGTTTTTT. Its translation: CASSSKEAGELFF.

V usage is TRBV6-5 and J usage is TRBJ2-7; D unresolved. Germline assignment: CDR1 MNHEY and CDR2 SVGAGI. This CDR3 is built from 14 residues. Trimming cost V 0 bases and J 4 bases, with 10 bases left between them. This chain's CDR3 is CASSYSSSRYEQYF. CDR3 DNA sequence: TGTGCCAGCAGTTACTCTTCGTCGAGGTACGAGCAGTACTTC.

V gene TRBV10-3 combines with J gene TRBJ2-7; the D gene is possibly TRBD2 (5 bases). Deletions cut 10 bases from V and 0 bases from J, with 13 bases between. The germline V gene encodes CDR1 ENHRY and CDR2 SYGVKD. The CDR3 covers 13 residues. The CDR3: CATTGKSSYEQYF. In nucleotides, the CDR3 is TGTGCCACCACGGGGAAGAGCTCCTACGAGCAGTACTTC.

The V and J genes are TRBV6-6 and TRBJ1-2, with unresolved D. Trimming removed 3 bases from V and 10 bases from J, with 6 bases in between. The CDR3 consists of 10 residues. Germline CDR1 MNHNY, CDR2 SVGAGI (reference sequence). CDR3 in amino acids: CASSYGFYTF. The CDR3 DNA reads as TGTGCCAGCAGTTATGGGTTCTACACCTTC.

This clone has just a few counts. Other DNA sequences in this specimen translate into the identical CDR3. The chain is built from TRBV18 and TRBJ2-2; D not certain. Trimming pared 4 bases from V and 4 bases from J, leaving 4 bases between. CDR3 length: 12 residues. From germline, CDR1 is KGHSH and CDR2 LQKENI. The CDR3 spells CASSQGTGELFF. The CDR3, as DNA: TGTGCCAGCTCACAGGGCACCGGGGAGCTGTTTTTT.

The chain links TRBV5-1 to TRBJ2-1; 10 bases are shared with TRBD2. V trimming: 4 bases; J trimming: 1 base; junction bases outside the gene matches: 5. CDR1 is SGHRS, CDR2 YFSETQ, per germline. The CDR3 has 16 residues. Here the CDR3 reads CASSPGGLASYNEQFF. In DNA, the CDR3 is TGCGCCAGCAGCCCGGGGGGACTAGCGTCCTACAATGAGCAGTTCTTC.

The chain employs TRBV28 and TRBJ2-7; D possibly corresponds to TRBD1 (6 bases). This CDR3 comprises 15 residues. V gave up 6 bases and J gave up 2 bases, with 17 bases separating them. The germline CDR1 and CDR2 sequences are MDHEN and SYDVKM. The CDR3 DNA reads as TGTGCCAGCAGGGTGGGACAAGGGAAGGCCTACGAGCAGTACTTC. Residues: CASRVGQGKAYEQYF.

This chain joins TRBV4-3 and TRBJ2-7; D remains ambiguous. Looked up from germline, CDR1 is LGHNA and CDR2 is YSLEER. V was pared by 2 bases and J by 2 bases, with 13 bases between. The CDR3 covers 15 residues. The CDR3 sequence is CASSQTFGLAYEQYF. The CDR3 DNA reads TGCGCCAGCAGCCAAACATTTGGGCTAGCCTACGAGCAGTACTTC.

The rearrangement links TRBV10-3 to TRBJ2-2, with 8 bases that match TRBD1. J gave up 2 bases and V 6 bases, and 8 bases lay outside the gene matches. The germline CDR1 and CDR2 sequences are ENHRY and SYGVKD. This CDR3 is built from 16 residues. CDR3 residues: CAISTSDRGNTGELFF. In DNA form, the CDR3 reads TGTGCCATCAGCACCTCCGACAGGGGAAACACCGGGGAGCTGTTTTTT.

V is TRBV4-1 and J is TRBJ2-1; D is possibly TRBD1 (6 bases). The CDR3 has 17 amino acids. Germline-derived CDR1 and CDR2 are MGHRA and YSYEKL. The ends were cut back, 3 bases at V and 10 bases at J, with 25 bases in the middle. CDR3 in DNA: TGCGCCAGCAGCCAGGCCTCAAGGACAGAAAGGCTGGGCGAGCAGTTCTTC. This translates into CASSQASRTERLGEQFF.

There are a few counts of this clone. The chain joins TRBV5-1 to TRBJ2-2; D ambiguous. V was shortened by 0 bases and J by 3 bases, with 6 bases between the two germline ends. CDR1 and CDR2 from the germline V gene are SGHRS and YFSETQ. This CDR3 spans 14 amino acids. As DNA, the CDR3 is TGCGCCAGCAGCTTGGACACCTACACCGGGGAGCTGTTTTTT. Its translation: CASSLDTYTGELFF.

This chain uses TRBV2 with TRBJ2-3; TRBD2 agrees at 9 bases. V was pared by 8 bases and J by 6 bases, with 12 bases of the junction left unmatched. CDR3 length: 15 amino acids. Germline CDR1 and CDR2: SNHLY and FYNNEI. CDR3 in DNA: TGTGCCAGCTCTAACGGCGGGGGGGCCGCCGATACGCAGTATTTT. Translating gives CASSNGGGAADTQYF.

This clone is medium-sized within its sample. The gene calls are TRBV19 and TRBJ2-3, with D unclear. Germline V gene data show CDR1 as LNHDA and CDR2 as SQIVND (reference sequence). The CDR3 has 12 residues. V was trimmed by 9 bases and J by 5 bases, leaving 12 bases between them. CDR3 sequence reads: CASRLSGDTQYF. DNA for the CDR3: TGTGCCAGCCGACTTAGTGGAGATACGCAGTATTTT.

The rearrangement joins TRBV5-5 to TRBJ2-5; D perhaps matches TRBD2 (6 bases). The V end lost 4 bases, the J end lost 1 base, and 14 bases lay between the germline ends. Germline V lookup: CDR1 SGHKS, CDR2 YYEKEE (reference sequence). The CDR3 has 15 residues. The CDR3 nucleotides are TGTGCCAGCAGCAGAACGGGACTGCTCCAAGAGACCCAGTACTTC. Encoded protein: CASSRTGLLQETQYF.

The sample holds one count of this clone. The CDR3 nucleotides are TGTGCCAGCTCACCACGAACCCTAATGAACACTGAAGCTTTCTTT. It translates to CASSPRTLMNTEAFF. The V and J genes are TRBV18 and TRBJ1-1; D ambiguous. V shed 1 base and J shed 0 bases, with 9 bases lying between them. In germline, CDR1 is KGHSH, CDR2 LQKENI. This CDR3 comprises 15 residues.

The V gene is TRBV11-3, the J gene TRBJ2-7; D ambiguous. The CDR3 runs 14 residues. Trimming took 5 bases from V and 3 from J, leaving 14 bases between them. Per the germline V gene, CDR1 is SGHNT and CDR2 is YENEEA. CDR3 region: CASSPSSMLYEQYF. CDR3 DNA sequence: TGTGCCAGCAGCCCGTCGTCTATGCTCTACGAGCAGTACTTC.